These 13 T cell receptor beta chains came from one sample sequenced in a study of shared clonotypes between healthy human individuals. Sequencing used immunoSEQ multiplex PCR; TCRdb keeps in-frame clones, though not all of them. The table lists millions of clones, 90% to 95% of them singletons. Sample: naive CD4+ T cells sorted from blood. The sample's subset: CD45RA+ positively selected. These receptors were collected from a man between 18 and 29 years old in good health.

The chain combines TRBV6-5 with TRBJ2-1, with TRBD2 matching 12 bases. Per germline, CDR1 MNHEY and CDR2 SVGAGI. This CDR3 region has 15 residues. V gave up 5 bases and J gave up 9 bases; unmatched junction bases: 8. The CDR3 loop is CASSQLAGGRSEQFF. The CDR3 DNA sequence: TGTGCCAGCAGTCAACTAGCGGGAGGTCGCTCTGAGCAGTTCTTC.

The chain links TRBV4-1 to TRBJ2-2, with D perhaps TRBD1 (5 bases). The V gene lost 3 bases and the J gene lost 6 bases, with 11 bases spanning the gap. Per germline, CDR1 MGHRA and CDR2 YSYEKL. The CDR3 runs 14 residues. The CDR3: CASSHNTGSGELFF. CDR3 DNA sequence: TGCGCCAGCAGCCATAACACAGGCTCCGGGGAGCTGTTTTTT.

The rearrangement joins TRBV6-1 to TRBJ2-7; 8 bases fit TRBD1. The CDR3 spans 15 residues. The germline V gene has CDR1 MNHNS and CDR2 SASEGT. The V gene end was trimmed by 4 bases and the J gene end by 2 bases; junction bases not matched to a gene: 7. This CDR3 reads CASSADRVLAYEQYF. DNA of the CDR3: TGTGCCAGCAGTGCGGACAGGGTCCTCGCCTACGAGCAGTACTTC.

The chain has TRBV5-1 and TRBJ1-1, with TRBD1 matching over 7 bases. The CDR3 is 15 residues long. Looked up from germline, CDR1 is SGHRS and CDR2 is YFSETQ. The J segment lost 3 bases and the V segment lost 4 bases, leaving 9 bases of the junction unmatched. The CDR3 DNA reads as TGCGCCAGCAGCGCCAGACAGGGCAGGGACACTGAAGCTTTCTTT. Protein sequence: CASSARQGRDTEAFF.

The chain employs TRBV5-4 and TRBJ1-2, with 8 bases identical to TRBD1. This CDR3 region has 13 residues. CDR1 is SGHNT and CDR2 is YYREEE in the germline V gene (reference sequence). V was pared by 4 bases and J by 8 bases, with 7 bases of the junction left unmatched. In DNA form, the CDR3 reads TGTGCCAGCAGCAAAACAGGGGGAGGGGGCTACACCTTC. Protein sequence: CASSKTGGGGYTF.

This sequence joins TRBV7-2 and TRBJ2-7, with D unclear. In germline, CDR1 is SGHTA, CDR2 FQGNSA. Trimming removed 6 bases from V and 2 bases from J, with 11 bases in between. This CDR3 comprises 13 residues. The CDR3 sequence is CASSSEFAYEQYF. The CDR3 DNA is TGTGCCAGCAGTTCGGAGTTCGCCTACGAGCAGTACTTC.

J is TRBJ2-7 and V is TRBV7-9, with TRBD2 as a possible D gene (6 bases). Trimming took off 2 bases at V and 6 bases at J, with 11 bases between the two ends. Germline V gene sequence: CDR1 SEHNR, CDR2 FQNEAQ (reference sequence). CDR3 length: 13 amino acids. This CDR3 reads CASSLNGGGEQYF. The CDR3 bases are TGTGCCAGCAGCTTAAATGGGGGAGGCGAGCAGTACTTC.

V gene TRBV5-1 combines with J gene TRBJ2-3, with 10 bases identical to TRBD1. The CDR3 length is 16 residues. Germline V gene lookup returns CDR1 SGHRS and CDR2 YFSETQ. After removal of 0 bases from V and 6 bases from J, the junction contained 7 bases not matched to a gene. CDR3 residues: CASSLGGTGASDTQYF. CDR3 nucleotide sequence: TGCGCCAGCAGCTTGGGGGGGACAGGGGCGAGTGATACGCAGTATTTT.

This clone was detected only once. This CDR3 is also generated by other DNA sequences in the sample. The chain employs TRBV4-1 and TRBJ2-7; 8 nucleotides agree with TRBD1. The CDR3 loop spans 14 amino acids. The V gene end was trimmed by 3 bases and the J gene end by 3 bases; junction bases not matched to a gene: 4. The germline gives CDR1 MGHRA, CDR2 YSYEKL. DNA of the CDR3: TGCGCCAGCAGCCATCCGGACAGGGTCTACGAGCAGTACTTC. This codes for CASSHPDRVYEQYF.

J is TRBJ2-7 and V is TRBV7-6; 8 bases align to TRBD2. The germline V gene has CDR1 SGHVS and CDR2 FNYEAQ. This CDR3 spans 16 amino acids. The V segment lost 5 bases and the J segment 6 bases; nucleotides outside the gene matches: 15. The CDR3 bases are TGTGCCAGCAGCCTCCTGACGGGACTAGATACTGGCGAGCAGTACTTC. Translation gives CASSLLTGLDTGEQYF.

The J gene is TRBJ1-2, the V gene TRBV5-1, with D perhaps matching TRBD1 (5 bases). CDR3 size: 14 residues. CDR1 SGHRS and CDR2 YFSETQ come from the germline V gene. The V end lost 2 bases, the J end lost 4 bases, and 12 bases lay between the germline ends. In DNA, the CDR3 is TGCGCCAGCAGCTTAGGGACTGATACCTATGGCTACACCTTC. Translating gives CASSLGTDTYGYTF.

The rearrangement uses TRBV29-1 and TRBJ2-1; TRBD2 matches at 15 bases. CDR3 length equals 15 residues. Germline lookup yields CDR1 SQVTM and CDR2 ANQGSEA. V lost 6 bases to trimming and J lost 10 bases; unmatched junction nucleotides: 10. The CDR3 DNA sequence: TGCAGCGTCACGGGACTAGCGGGAGGAAGATCCGAGCAGTTCTTC. Protein: CSVTGLAGGRSEQFF.

The table lists this clone with a few counts. The chain is built from TRBV30 and TRBJ1-6; D is uncertain. Per germline, CDR1 GTSNPN and CDR2 SVGIG (reference sequence). This CDR3 has 12 amino acids. V lost 5 bases and J 6 bases, leaving 8 bases between the germline ends. CDR3 sequence reads: CAWGLFNSPLHF. As DNA, the CDR3 is TGTGCCTGGGGACTCTTTAATTCACCCCTCCACTTT.